This T cell receptor beta chain was found in a study of STAT5B mutations in CD4+ large granular lymphocyte leukemia. The study's findings and limits: 8/27 top patient clones versus 2/35 control clones were TRBV06-family. Without putative leukemic clones, patient CD4-sorted repertoires remained more clonal than healthy CD4+ repertoires.

As processed by the authors: Lowest detectable productive clonotype frequency was 2.59 x 10-5. The method was immunoSEQ multiplex PCR; TCRdb's version includes in-frame clones alone and lacks a portion of them. V, J and clone size are taken as reported in that table, and D and trimming were inferred from the DNA itself. The table includes 20,000 to 25,000 clones, roughly 75% detected once. Healthy controls were blood donor buffy coats. This CDR3 is 14 amino acids long. With 8 bases removed from V and 4 bases from J, the gap between germline ends came to 17 bases. Germline lookup yields CDR1 MNHNS and CDR2 SASEGT. On this clone itself: The antigen remains undetermined.

The specimen was CD4+ T cells from blood buffy coats. This sequence joins TRBV6-1 and TRBJ1-2; D gene uncertain. This TCR was sampled from a human donor in good health. For the CDR3, the DNA is TGTGCCAGCGACTGGTCCGAGGGAACCTATGGCTACACCTTC. It encodes CASDWSEGTYGYTF.